What follows describes a single TCR beta chain. The data are from a study of blood T cell repertoires in COVID-19. Study background: Samples representing acute and convalescent COVID-19 were sourced from the United States, Italy and Spain. T cells, B-cell-depleted T cells, or PBMCs provided the cDNA or gDNA that served as material.

As originally analysed: Reference gene primer amplification yielded estimated nucleated cell counts. Sequencing used immunoSEQ multiplex PCR; TCRdb keeps in-frame clones, though not all of them. V, J and clone size are those of that table, while D and trimming were read from the DNA. The sample has 200,000 to 300,000 clones; 70% to 90% are singletons. The receptor was isolated from a man aged 30-40 years with active or convalescent COVID-19. The sequenced material came from peripheral blood.

The CDR3 nucleotides read TGTGCCAGCAGTAGAGGGGGAGGGCAAGGCTACACCTTC. It yields the protein CASSRGGGQGYTF. The chain is built from TRBV7-9 and TRBJ1-2; D may be TRBD1 (6 bases). Germline values: CDR1 SEHNR, CDR2 FQNEAQ (reference sequence). The CDR3 is made up of 13 amino acids. Trimming stripped 6 bases from V and 8 bases from J, with 16 bases between.